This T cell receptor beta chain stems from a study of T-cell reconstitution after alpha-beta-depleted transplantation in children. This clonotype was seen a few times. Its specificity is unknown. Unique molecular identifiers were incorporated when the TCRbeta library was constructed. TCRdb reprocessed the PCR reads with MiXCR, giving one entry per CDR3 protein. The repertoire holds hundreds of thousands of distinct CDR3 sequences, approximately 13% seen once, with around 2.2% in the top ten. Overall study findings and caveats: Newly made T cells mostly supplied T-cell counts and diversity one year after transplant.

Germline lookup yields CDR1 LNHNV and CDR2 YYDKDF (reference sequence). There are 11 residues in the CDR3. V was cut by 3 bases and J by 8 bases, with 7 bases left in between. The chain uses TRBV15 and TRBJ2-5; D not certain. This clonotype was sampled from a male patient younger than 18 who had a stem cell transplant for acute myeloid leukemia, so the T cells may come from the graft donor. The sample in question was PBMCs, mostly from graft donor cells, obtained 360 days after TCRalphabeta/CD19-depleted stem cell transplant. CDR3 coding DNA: TGTGCCACCAGCAGTCCTGATACCCAGTACTTC. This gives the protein CATSSPDTQYF.